This T cell receptor beta chain was obtained from a study of CD8+ T cells in alopecia areata. This CDR3 is built from 14 residues. The V end lost 6 bases, the J end lost 0 bases, and 9 bases lay between the germline ends. Germline CDR1 reads MNHEY; CDR2 reads SMNVEV (reference sequence). Once RNA had been extracted, it was reverse transcribed into cDNA to act as the sequencing template. The table came from immunoSEQ multiplex PCR; TCRdb's copy has only in-frame clones and leaves some out. The profile shows 89,000 or so clones, roughly half of them singletons. This sequence was found in a human donor with alopecia areata. Sequenced material: NKG2D-high CD8+ T cells sorted from blood. This sequence joins TRBV27 and TRBJ2-1; unclear D gene. CDR3 DNA: TGTGCCAGCAGCTCAAGGAGCTCCTACAATGAGCAGTTCTTC. Translating it yields CASSSRSSYNEQFF.